This T cell receptor beta chain was sequenced for a study of blood T cell repertoires in COVID-19. Study-level information: Samples came from the United States, Italy and Spain, spanning acute and convalescent COVID-19. Nucleic acid was either cDNA or gDNA, and it came from T cells, B-cell-depleted T cells, or PBMCs.

Per the original methods: Reference gene primer amplification gave estimated nucleated cell counts. The repertoire was sequenced with immunoSEQ multiplex PCR; TCRdb's copy has only in-frame clones and lacks some. V and J calls and clone size are copied from that table; D and trimming were computed from the DNA. The sample contains 60,000 to 75,000 clones, roughly 90% of which appear only once. Germline V gene lookup returns CDR1 SGDLS and CDR2 YYNGEE. This CDR3 comprises 17 residues. Trimming removed 0 bases from V and 3 bases from J; junction bases left unmatched: 9. The chain employs TRBV9 and TRBJ1-3, with TRBD1 matching over 7 bases. This TCR was sampled from a human donor in a cohort sampled during active COVID-19. Sequenced: peripheral blood. The CDR3 reads CASSVATGTESGNTIYF. The CDR3 coding sequence is TGTGCCAGCAGCGTAGCTACCGGGACAGAAAGTGGAAACACCATATATTTT.